A selection of T cell receptor beta chains follows, all from one sample in a study of cytomegalovirus exposure and HLA in healthy donors. Assay: immunoSEQ multiplex PCR; the TCRdb copy retains only in-frame clones and omits some. The table has over 75,000 clones, 85% seen once. Sequenced input: PBMCs. The source of these receptors is a man younger than 30 in good health and CMV-seropositive. Each CDR3 is given with its conserved first and last residue. The D gene is left open where the match is weak. Clone size is shown for a subset of rows, as once, few, many or a class of expanded clone.

CDR3nt,CDR3aa,abundance,d_gene,v_gene,len,j_gene
TGCGCCAGCAGCTTCAACGGAAACATTCAGTACTTC,CASSFNGNIQYF,-,-,TRBV5-1,12,TRBJ2-4
TGTGCCAGCAGTTTAGGGGGGGGAGAGACCCAGTACTTC,CASSLGGGETQYF,-,TRBD2,TRBV28,13,TRBJ2-5
TGTGCCAGCAGTCCACAAGCAGGGTACTATGGCTACACCTTC,CASSPQAGYYGYTF,-,-,TRBV28,14,TRBJ1-2
TGTGCCAGCCGGGATTCTAACACCGGGGAGCTGTTTTTT,CASRDSNTGELFF,few,-,TRBV27,13,TRBJ2-2
TGCGCCAGCAGCTTGGCTCTAGCGGGAACCTACAATGAGCAGTTCTTC,CASSLALAGTYNEQFF,-,TRBD2,TRBV5-1,16,TRBJ2-1
TGCGCCAGCAGCTTGATGGCCCCTTTCCCCCATGACTTTGAGAACACTGAAGCTTTCTTT,CASSLMAPFPHDFENTEAFF,once,-,TRBV5-1,20,TRBJ1-1
TGTGCCTGGGACAGTTTAGCTAACTATGGCTACACCTTC,CAWDSLANYGYTF,-,-,TRBV30,13,TRBJ1-2
TGTGCCAGCAATAGTGGCGGGAAAGAGACCCAGTACTTC,CASNSGGKETQYF,-,-,TRBV28,13,TRBJ2-5
TGTGCCTGGGGCTCGACAGGGGGGGATCAGCCCCAGCATTTT,CAWGSTGGDQPQHF,-,TRBD1,TRBV30,14,TRBJ1-5
TGTGCCAGCATTCGACGGGGGACAGGGTGGAATGAGCAGTTCTTC,CASIRRGTGWNEQFF,-,TRBD1,TRBV2,15,TRBJ2-1
TGTGCCAGCAGGTCGGCGGGAGGAAATACGCAGTATTTT,CASRSAGGNTQYF,-,TRBD2,TRBV6-5,13,TRBJ2-3
TGTGCCAGCTGCCCTACAGGACTACCGAAAGAGACCCAGTACTTC,CASCPTGLPKETQYF,once,-,TRBV27,15,TRBJ2-5
TGTGCCAGCAGTGAGTACAGAGATACGCAGTATTTT,CASSEYRDTQYF,-,-,TRBV6-1,12,TRBJ2-3
TGCAGCGTCGGGACAGGGAGCGGCTATGGCTACACCTTC,CSVGTGSGYGYTF,once,TRBD1,TRBV29-1,13,TRBJ1-2
TGTGCCAGCAGCTGGTCGGGAGGAGTGGATGAGCAGTTCTTC,CASSWSGGVDEQFF,-,TRBD2,TRBV11-3,14,TRBJ2-1
TGTGCCAGCAGCAGGACACGTCAAGAGACCCAGTACTTC,CASSRTRQETQYF,-,-,TRBV11-1,13,TRBJ2-5
TGTGCCAGCAGCCGGGACACTAGGGCCCAGCCCCAGCATTTT,CASSRDTRAQPQHF,-,-,TRBV7-2,14,TRBJ1-5
TGTGCCAGCAGTTCCCGTACAGGCTCTGGAAACACCATATATTTT,CASSSRTGSGNTIYF,-,-,TRBV28,15,TRBJ1-3
TGTGCCAGCAGCTTGTATATCCAGGGTAGCAATCAGCCCCAGCATTTT,CASSLYIQGSNQPQHF,-,-,TRBV5-6,16,TRBJ1-5
TGTGCCAGCAGCTTAAGATCCCCCAGGGTAGGGAGCAATCAGCCCCAGCATTTT,CASSLRSPRVGSNQPQHF,-,-,TRBV11-3,18,TRBJ1-5
TGTGCCAGCAGTTTTTGGGGGCGCGGAGATACGCAGTATTTT,CASSFWGRGDTQYF,-,-,TRBV27,14,TRBJ2-3
TGTGCCAGCAGTTTATCAGCGAACTATGGCTACACCTTC,CASSLSANYGYTF,few,-,TRBV27,13,TRBJ1-2
TGCAGCGTTCTCGGGACAGAAAATCAGCCCCAGCATTTT,CSVLGTENQPQHF,-,TRBD1,TRBV29-1,13,TRBJ1-5
TGCGCCAGCAGCTTCGGCGGGAGAAGGTTGGATAAGCAGTTCTTC,CASSFGGRRLDKQFF,once,TRBD2,TRBV5-1,15,TRBJ2-1
TGTGCCAGCAGTGAAGAAGTGGGCCCTAATCAGCCCCAGCATTTT,CASSEEVGPNQPQHF,-,-,TRBV2,15,TRBJ1-5
TGTGCCAGTAGCCTAAACGGGGGGAACACTGAAGCTTTCTTT,CASSLNGGNTEAFF,-,-,TRBV19,14,TRBJ1-1
TGTGCCAGTAGTCCCCGCGAAGGGGTGAAGGCTGAAGCTTTCTTT,CASSPREGVKAEAFF,-,-,TRBV19,15,TRBJ1-1
TGTGCCAGCAGCCCCGGGGTAGCGGGTGTCGAGCAGTTCTTC,CASSPGVAGVEQFF,-,TRBD2,TRBV13,14,TRBJ2-1
TGTGCCAGCAGCCCGGAGCCAAATCAGCCCCAGCATTTT,CASSPEPNQPQHF,-,-,TRBV6-5,13,TRBJ1-5